These T cell receptor beta chains were read from a single sample in a study of cytomegalovirus exposure and HLA in healthy donors. The repertoire was sequenced with immunoSEQ multiplex PCR; TCRdb's copy has only in-frame clones and lacks some. The table shows some 120,000 clones, with roughly 70% occurring only once. The specimen was PBMCs. The receptors derive from a woman between 18 and 29 years old in good health and CMV-seronegative. Each CDR3 is given with its conserved first and last residue. Each record gives: J gene, D gene, clone size, V gene, CDR3 length, CDR3 protein, CDR3 DNA. D genes are given only for firm matches. Clone size is given for some rows only: seen once, a few or many times, or a class if the clone is expanded.

J: TRBJ2-2
D: NA
size: NA
V: TRBV28
length: 13
CDR3: CASRIAGTGELFF
DNA: TGTGCCAGCAGGATAGCTGGGACCGGGGAGCTGTTTTTT

J: TRBJ1-6
D: NA
size: NA
V: TRBV27
length: 15
CDR3: CASSQGNVYNSPLHF
DNA: TGTGCCAGCAGTCAGGGAAATGTCTATAATTCACCCCTCCACTTT

J: TRBJ1-1
D: NA
size: once
V: TRBV19
length: 13
CDR3: CASSPSVGTEAFF
DNA: TGTGCCAGTAGTCCTTCGGTCGGGACTGAAGCTTTCTTT

J: TRBJ1-2
D: TRBD1
size: NA
V: TRBV9
length: 16
CDR3: CASSVEVDRVNYGYTF
DNA: TGTGCCAGCAGCGTAGAGGTCGACAGGGTGAACTATGGCTACACCTTC

J: TRBJ1-1
D: TRBD1
size: NA
V: TRBV5-4
length: 16
CDR3: CASSHSRRGPNTEAFF
DNA: TGTGCCAGCAGCCACTCGAGGAGGGGGCCGAACACTGAAGCTTTCTTT

J: TRBJ2-3
D: NA
size: NA
V: TRBV28
length: 14
CDR3: CASIFKPSTDTQYF
DNA: TGTGCCAGCATTTTTAAGCCTAGCACAGATACGCAGTATTTT

J: TRBJ1-5
D: NA
size: NA
V: TRBV7-9
length: 13
CDR3: CASSSTGNQPQHF
DNA: TGTGCCAGCAGCTCAACGGGGAATCAGCCCCAGCATTTT

J: TRBJ2-3
D: TRBD2
size: few
V: TRBV30
length: 20
CDR3: CAWSLTRTSGGAGGTDTQYF
DNA: TGTGCCTGGAGCCTCACCCGGACTAGCGGGGGGGCCGGTGGCACAGATACGCAGTATTTT

J: TRBJ1-1
D: NA
size: NA
V: TRBV27
length: 14
CDR3: CASRGGRAVTEAFF
DNA: TGTGCCAGCAGGGGGGGTCGGGCCGTCACTGAAGCTTTCTTT

J: TRBJ1-1
D: NA
size: NA
V: TRBV18
length: 16
CDR3: CASSPRVGGSIAEAFF
DNA: TGTGCCAGCTCACCACGGGTCGGGGGAAGTATCGCTGAAGCTTTCTTT

J: TRBJ1-2
D: NA
size: few
V: TRBV7-9
length: 15
CDR3: CASSLALGGVYGYTF
DNA: TGTGCCAGCAGCTTAGCGCTCGGGGGAGTCTATGGCTACACCTTC

J: TRBJ2-1
D: NA
size: NA
V: TRBV4-1
length: 13
CDR3: CASSQEGAGQQFF
DNA: TGCGCCAGCAGCCAAGAGGGGGCGGGTCAGCAGTTCTTC

J: TRBJ1-2
D: NA
size: NA
V: TRBV30
length: 14
CDR3: CAWSPLQGGYGYTF
DNA: TGTGCCTGGAGTCCATTACAGGGTGGTTATGGCTACACCTTC

J: TRBJ1-1
D: NA
size: NA
V: TRBV5-1
length: 14
CDR3: CASSGQQGNTEAFF
DNA: TGCGCCAGCAGCGGACAACAGGGGAACACTGAAGCTTTCTTT

J: TRBJ2-7
D: TRBD2
size: NA
V: TRBV5-6
length: 17
CDR3: CASSLFAGTSSSYEQYF
DNA: TGTGCCAGCAGCTTGTTCGCCGGGACTAGCAGCTCCTACGAGCAGTACTTC

J: TRBJ1-6
D: TRBD1
size: NA
V: TRBV28
length: 18
CDR3: CASSRAGGTRGNNSPLHF
DNA: TGTGCCAGCAGTAGGGCAGGGGGAACCCGGGGAAATAATTCACCCCTCCACTTT

J: TRBJ1-3
D: NA
size: few
V: TRBV5-1
length: 16
CDR3: CASSPRTATSGNTIYF
DNA: TGCGCCAGCAGCCCAAGGACAGCAACCTCTGGAAACACCATATATTTT

J: TRBJ1-2
D: NA
size: once
V: TRBV2
length: 14
CDR3: CASSELQGNYGYTF
DNA: TGTGCCAGCAGTGAATTACAGGGAAACTATGGCTACACCTTC

J: TRBJ2-5
D: NA
size: NA
V: TRBV29-1
length: 13
CDR3: CSVVRQAAETQYF
DNA: TGCAGCGTTGTCCGTCAGGCCGCGGAGACCCAGTACTTC

J: TRBJ2-2
D: TRBD1
size: NA
V: TRBV30
length: 16
CDR3: CAWTTPGQINTGELFF
DNA: TGTGCCTGGACTACCCCGGGACAGATAAACACCGGGGAGCTGTTTTTT

J: TRBJ2-3
D: NA
size: NA
V: TRBV2
length: 15
CDR3: CASSEPRAITDTQYF
DNA: TGTGCCAGCAGTGAACCCCGCGCTATCACAGATACGCAGTATTTT

J: TRBJ1-2
D: NA
size: NA
V: TRBV7-9
length: 11
CDR3: CASSSGVGYTF
DNA: TGTGCCAGCAGCTCAGGGGTTGGCTACACCTTC

J: TRBJ2-5
D: NA
size: few
V: TRBV6-1
length: 14
CDR3: CASSLSLAPETQYF
DNA: TGTGCCAGCAGTCTTAGCCTCGCCCCAGAGACCCAGTACTTC

J: TRBJ2-1
D: TRBD2
size: NA
V: TRBV4-1
length: 16
CDR3: CASSQEGLAGRGEQFF
DNA: TGCGCCAGCAGCCAAGAGGGACTAGCGGGCCGGGGTGAGCAGTTCTTC

J: TRBJ2-1
D: NA
size: few
V: TRBV6-1
length: 12
CDR3: CASSFRYNEQFF
DNA: TGTGCCAGCAGTTTCAGGTACAATGAGCAGTTCTTC

J: TRBJ1-2
D: NA
size: NA
V: TRBV5-1
length: 11
CDR3: CASSLAGGYTF
DNA: TGCGCCAGCAGCTTGGCCGGTGGCTACACCTTC

J: TRBJ1-1
D: NA
size: NA
V: TRBV5-8
length: 14
CDR3: CASSLLTGNTEAFF
DNA: TGTGCCAGCAGCTTGCTGACAGGGAACACTGAAGCTTTCTTT

J: TRBJ2-3
D: TRBD2
size: NA
V: TRBV5-4
length: 15
CDR3: CASSGALAGGDTQYF
DNA: TGTGCCAGCAGCGGGGCCCTAGCGGGGGGAGATACGCAGTATTTT

J: TRBJ2-5
D: NA
size: NA
V: TRBV10-3
length: 15
CDR3: CAISERGAQGGTQYF
DNA: TGTGCCATCAGTGAGCGGGGGGCCCAAGGAGGGACCCAGTACTTC

J: TRBJ1-2
D: NA
size: once
V: TRBV20-1
length: 11
CDR3: CSLTANYGYTF
DNA: TGCAGCCTGACAGCTAACTATGGCTACACCTTC

J: TRBJ2-3
D: TRBD1
size: NA
V: TRBV5-1
length: 16
CDR3: CASSPRDREGEDTQYF
DNA: TGCGCCAGCAGCCCAAGGGACAGGGAGGGGGAAGATACGCAGTATTTT

J: TRBJ1-1
D: TRBD1
size: NA
V: TRBV7-9
length: 14
CDR3: CASSWKVRGTEAFF
DNA: TGTGCCAGCAGCTGGAAAGTCAGGGGGACTGAAGCTTTCTTT

J: TRBJ2-5
D: TRBD1
size: NA
V: TRBV7-8
length: 17
CDR3: CASSLIGTGGSQETQYF
DNA: TGTGCCAGCAGCTTAATTGGGACAGGGGGTTCCCAAGAGACCCAGTACTTC

J: TRBJ1-5
D: NA
size: many
V: TRBV28
length: 14
CDR3: CASRTGVSNQPQHF
DNA: TGTGCCAGCAGGACAGGAGTTAGCAATCAGCCCCAGCATTTT

J: TRBJ1-4
D: TRBD1
size: medium-sized
V: TRBV5-1
length: 13
CDR3: CASRLGTGEKLFF
DNA: TGCGCCAGCAGATTGGGGACAGGGGAAAAACTGTTTTTT

J: TRBJ1-1
D: NA
size: few
V: TRBV5-6
length: 15
CDR3: CASSLGVRGNTEAFF
DNA: TGTGCCAGCAGCTTGGGGGTCCGAGGGAACACTGAAGCTTTCTTT

J: TRBJ2-5
D: NA
size: NA
V: TRBV14
length: 14
CDR3: CASSQLTIQETQYF
DNA: TGTGCCAGCAGCCAACTGACAATACAGGAGACCCAGTACTTC

J: TRBJ1-4
D: TRBD1
size: NA
V: TRBV7-9
length: 14
CDR3: CASSLNRGLGKLFF
DNA: TGTGCCAGCAGCTTAAACAGGGGCTTGGGAAAACTGTTTTTT

J: TRBJ1-5
D: NA
size: NA
V: TRBV6-1
length: 14
CDR3: CASMGGRSNQPQHF
DNA: TGTGCCAGCATGGGAGGAAGAAGCAATCAGCCCCAGCATTTT

J: TRBJ2-1
D: TRBD1
size: NA
V: TRBV30
length: 14
CDR3: CAWSKGAGYNEQFF
DNA: TGTGCCTGGAGTAAGGGGGCCGGCTACAATGAGCAGTTCTTC

J: TRBJ1-1
D: TRBD1
size: NA
V: TRBV7-6
length: 14
CDR3: CASSSDRHDTEAFF
DNA: TGTGCCAGCAGCTCGGACAGGCATGACACTGAAGCTTTCTTT

J: TRBJ2-7
D: TRBD1
size: NA
V: TRBV7-2
length: 15
CDR3: CASRRSGQGPYEQYF
DNA: TGTGCCAGCAGACGCTCGGGACAGGGACCTTACGAGCAGTACTTC

J: TRBJ2-3
D: NA
size: NA
V: TRBV28
length: 13
CDR3: CASSGDNTDTQYF
DNA: TGTGCCAGCAGTGGGGACAACACAGATACGCAGTATTTT

J: TRBJ2-2
D: NA
size: few
V: TRBV6-5
length: 16
CDR3: CASSYWRGPGTGELFF
DNA: TGTGCCAGCAGTTATTGGCGGGGGCCGGGAACCGGGGAGCTGTTTTTT

J: TRBJ2-7
D: NA
size: NA
V: TRBV5-6
length: 15
CDR3: CASSLVDRETHEQYF
DNA: TGTGCCAGCAGCTTGGTGGATCGAGAGACTCACGAGCAGTACTTC

J: TRBJ1-5
D: TRBD1
size: few
V: TRBV6-5
length: 13
CDR3: CATRQGLNQPQHF
DNA: TGTGCCACCAGACAGGGCCTTAATCAGCCCCAGCATTTT

J: TRBJ2-5
D: TRBD2
size: NA
V: TRBV7-2
length: 15
CDR3: CASSFVRGGGETQYF
DNA: TGTGCCAGCAGCTTCGTGCGGGGGGGCGGTGAGACCCAGTACTTC

J: TRBJ2-2
D: NA
size: NA
V: TRBV9
length: 14
CDR3: CASSVEGWSGELFF
DNA: TGTGCCAGCAGCGTGGAGGGGTGGTCCGGGGAGCTGTTTTTT

J: TRBJ1-2
D: NA
size: NA
V: TRBV4-1
length: 14
CDR3: CASSPPSGTEEYTF
DNA: TGCGCCAGCAGCCCTCCTTCCGGGACTGAAGAATACACCTTC

J: TRBJ2-7
D: TRBD1
size: NA
V: TRBV28
length: 14
CDR3: CASMGTGGSYEQYF
DNA: TGTGCCAGCATGGGGACAGGGGGCTCCTACGAGCAGTACTTC

J: TRBJ1-1
D: NA
size: NA
V: TRBV6-1
length: 13
CDR3: CASSEKPNTEAFF
DNA: TGTGCCAGCAGTGAAAAGCCGAACACTGAAGCTTTCTTT

J: TRBJ1-4
D: TRBD1
size: NA
V: TRBV9
length: 16
CDR3: CASSVSPGQNNEKLFF
DNA: TGTGCCAGCAGCGTCTCGCCGGGACAGAATAATGAAAAACTGTTTTTT

J: TRBJ1-4
D: NA
size: NA
V: TRBV4-1
length: 13
CDR3: CASSQAWWRKLFF
DNA: TGCGCCAGCAGCCAAGCCTGGTGGAGAAAACTGTTTTTT

J: TRBJ1-1
D: NA
size: NA
V: TRBV10-3
length: 15
CDR3: CAISDRGGDNTEAFF
DNA: TGTGCCATCAGTGACCGCGGGGGGGATAACACTGAAGCTTTCTTT

J: TRBJ2-4
D: NA
size: NA
V: TRBV19
length: 14
CDR3: CASSIREAKNIQYF
DNA: TGTGCCAGTAGTATTCGGGAGGCCAAAAACATTCAGTACTTC

J: TRBJ2-7
D: TRBD1
size: once
V: TRBV28
length: 14
CDR3: CASSYPGQGRQQYF
DNA: TGTGCCAGCAGTTACCCGGGACAGGGCAGGCAGCAGTACTTC

J: TRBJ1-4
D: TRBD1
size: few
V: TRBV6-5
length: 14
CDR3: CASRPTGANEKLFF
DNA: TGTGCCAGCAGACCGACAGGGGCGAATGAAAAACTGTTTTTT

J: TRBJ2-2
D: NA
size: few
V: TRBV5-4
length: 16
CDR3: CASSSRVLTNTGELFF
DNA: TGTGCCAGCAGCTCCAGGGTCCTCACAAACACCGGGGAGCTGTTTTTT

J: TRBJ2-1
D: NA
size: few
V: TRBV6-1
length: 14
CDR3: CASRSNREDSEQFF
DNA: TGTGCCAGCAGAAGTAACAGGGAAGACAGTGAGCAGTTCTTC